What follows are 25 T cell receptor beta chains derived from one specimen sequenced in a study of T cell responses to AZD1222 COVID-19 vaccine. TCRdb's copy holds only in-frame clones and misses some; the assay was immunoSEQ multiplex PCR. This sample has 90,000 to 120,000 clones, with roughly 90% found just once. This specimen was peripheral blood, taken 28 days after the second AZD1222 dose. The receptors come from an adult who received the AZD1222 COVID-19 vaccine.

The CDR3 sequence is CATTGGVEQYF. DNA of the CDR3: TGTGCCACCACAGGGGGAGTCGAGCAGTACTTC. The V call is TRBV10-3, the J call TRBJ2-7; 8 positions match TRBD1. Germline-derived CDR1 and CDR2 are ENHRY and SYGVKD. Unmatched junction bases numbered 5, after V lost 10 bases and J lost 6 bases. The CDR3 spans 11 residues.

CDR3 sequence reads: CASSLGGSRYNEQFF. As DNA, the CDR3 is TGTGCCAGCAGCTTAGGCGGGAGCAGGTACAATGAGCAGTTCTTC. J is TRBJ2-1 and V is TRBV11-3, with TRBD2 matching 7 bases. There are 15 residues in the CDR3. The V gene's germline CDR1 is SGHNT and CDR2 YENEEA. Trimming took 1 base from V and 4 from J; bases not matched to a gene: 4. Using reference TRBV11-3 and TRBJ2-1 for the parts outside the CDR3, the full variable domain is EAGVVQSPRYKIIEKKQPVAFWCNPISGHNTLYWYLQNLGQGPELLIRYENEEAVDDSQLPKDRFSAERLKGVDSTLKIQPAELGDSAVYLCASSLGGSRYNEQFFGPGTRLTVL.

The chain couples TRBV7-9 to TRBJ2-7; no definite D call. The CDR3 runs to 13 residues. V lost 3 bases and J lost 5, with 11 bases in between. Germline CDR1 reads SEHNR; CDR2 reads FQNEAQ (reference sequence). This chain's CDR3 is CASSFPVVNEQYF. CDR3 nucleotide sequence: TGTGCCAGCAGCTTTCCAGTAGTTAACGAGCAGTACTTC.

This chain connects TRBV6-6 to TRBJ1-2; perhaps TRBD1 as D (6 bases). The germline V gene encodes CDR1 MNHNY and CDR2 SVGAGI (reference sequence). This CDR3 region has 14 residues. Trimming cost V 4 bases and J 7 bases, with 16 bases left between them. The CDR3 is CASSLHSGEVGYTF. The CDR3 DNA is TGTGCCAGCAGTTTGCATTCAGGGGAGGTTGGCTACACCTTC.

The chain has TRBV28 and TRBJ2-1; maybe TRBD2 (6 bases). The CDR3 runs to 12 residues. Germline loops: CDR1 MDHEN, CDR2 SYDVKM. The V end was cut by 3 bases, the J end by 15 bases, with 15 bases between. The DNA for the CDR3 is TGTGCCAGCAGTTTGGAACGGGAGTTGCTGTTCTTC. Encoded protein: CASSLERELLFF.

This clone was seen once. V gene TRBV19 combines with J gene TRBJ1-5; D unclear. The CDR3 runs to 14 residues. Trimming stripped 5 bases from V and 0 bases from J, with 8 bases between. The V gene's germline CDR1 is LNHDA and CDR2 SQIVND (reference sequence). The CDR3 DNA sequence: TGTGCCAGTAGTTTACGGAATAGCAATCAGCCCCAGCATTTT. Translated, it gives CASSLRNSNQPQHF. Supplemented by reference TRBV19 and TRBJ1-5, the full variable domain reads DGGITQSPKYLFRKEGQNVTLSCEQNLNHDAMYWYRQDPGQGLRLIYYSQIVNDFQKGDIAEGYSVSREKKESFPLTVTSAQKNPTAFYLCASSLRNSNQPQHFGDGTRLSIL.

This chain links TRBV5-1 with TRBJ1-1, with D tentatively TRBD1 (6 bases). The CDR3 is 15 amino acids. The germline V gene encodes CDR1 SGHRS and CDR2 YFSETQ. The V end was cut by 3 bases, the J end by 1 base, with 13 bases between. The DNA of the CDR3 is TGCGCCAGCAGCTCTAACACAGGGAAGAACACTGAAGCTTTCTTT. It specifies CASSSNTGKNTEAFF.

The chain recombines TRBV19 with TRBJ2-6, with 7 bases that match TRBD1. The V segment lost 5 bases and the J segment 0 bases; nucleotides outside the gene matches: 10. The CDR3 has 18 residues. Germline V gives CDR1 LNHDA, CDR2 SQIVND (reference sequence). The CDR3 region has the DNA TGTGCCAGTAGTTCCGAGACAGGGCCGAGCTCTGGGGCCAACGTCCTGACTTTC. It translates to CASSSETGPSSGANVLTF.

CDR3 nucleotides: TGTGCCAGCAGCTTGGGGCAGTATTACTATAATTCACCCCTCCACTTT. It is translated as CASSLGQYYYNSPLHF. The chain links TRBV7-2 to TRBJ1-6; weak D call: TRBD1 (5 bases). Germline CDR1 is SGHTA and CDR2 is FQGNSA. V gave up 3 bases and J gave up 3 bases, with 12 bases separating them. This CDR3 has 16 amino acids. The full variable domain, its missing parts supplied by reference TRBV7-2 and TRBJ1-6, is GAGVSQSPSNKVTEKGKDVELRCDPISGHTALYWYRQSLGQGLEFLIYFQGNSAPDKSGLPSDRFSAERTGGSVSTLTIQRTQQEDSAVYLCASSLGQYYYNSPLHFGNGTRLTVT.

V usage is TRBV6-1 and J usage is TRBJ1-1; D remains ambiguous. V lost 3 bases and J lost 6, with 5 bases in between. The CDR3 has 11 residues. Germline loops: CDR1 MNHNS, CDR2 SASEGT. CDR3 sequence (DNA): TGTGCCAGCAGTGACCAGGCTGAAGCTTTCTTT. Translated: CASSDQAEAFF.

The chain is built from TRBV19 and TRBJ2-1, with 7 bases that match TRBD1. CDR1 LNHDA and CDR2 SQIVND come from the germline V gene (reference sequence). The CDR3 covers 15 residues. V dropped 6 bases and J dropped 2; count of bases not matched to a gene: 7. CDR3 sequence (DNA): TGTGCCAGTAGCGAGGGACAGAGCGCCTACAATGAGCAGTTCTTC. It encodes CASSEGQSAYNEQFF.

Comment on this clone: Additional DNA sequences in this sample encode the identical CDR3. CDR3 amino acids: CASSLAGDTEAFF. The CDR3 region has the DNA TGCGCCAGCAGCTTGGCGGGGGACACTGAAGCTTTCTTT. The rearrangement uses TRBV5-1 and TRBJ1-1; possibly TRBD1 for D (5 bases). The CDR3 covers 13 residues. The ends were cut back, 0 bases at V and 3 bases at J, with 6 bases in the middle. Germline values: CDR1 SGHRS, CDR2 YFSETQ. Full variable domain (remainder filled in from reference TRBV5-1 and TRBJ1-1): KAGVTQTPRYLIKTRGQQVTLSCSPISGHRSVSWYQQTPGQGLQFLFEYFSETQRNKGNFPGRFSGRQFSNSRSEMNVSTLELGDSALYLCASSLAGDTEAFFGQGTRLTVV.

The gene calls are TRBV5-1 and TRBJ2-2; D gene unclear. Germline CDR1 is SGHRS and CDR2 is YFSETQ. V dropped 0 bases and J dropped 2 bases, with 11 bases sitting between them. The CDR3 extends over 16 amino acids. This chain's CDR3 is CASSLVPGSNTGELFF. The CDR3 DNA reads as TGCGCCAGCAGCTTGGTTCCAGGTAGTAACACCGGGGAGCTGTTTTTT.

The chain employs TRBV28 and TRBJ2-4; D is possibly TRBD1 (6 bases). The CDR3 has 15 residues. Per the germline V gene, CDR1 is MDHEN and CDR2 is SYDVKM. V lost 2 bases and J lost 0, with 8 bases in between. This CDR3 reads CASSLGGVAKNIQYF. CDR3 sequence (DNA): TGTGCCAGCAGTTTAGGGGGCGTAGCCAAAAACATTCAGTACTTC.

The chain joins TRBV7-8 to TRBJ2-7, with 8 positions matching TRBD2. Germline CDR1 and CDR2: SGHVS and FQNEAQ. The CDR3 has 15 residues. V shed 2 bases, J shed 1 base, and the junction held 4 bases outside the gene matches. The CDR3 DNA reads as TGTGCCAGCAGCTTAATTAGCGGGGATTCCTACGAGCAGTACTTC. Protein: CASSLISGDSYEQYF.

The V gene is TRBV6-5, the J gene TRBJ2-3; TRBD2 matches at 7 bases. V shed 6 bases and J 3 bases; nucleotides not matched to a gene: 9. This CDR3 has 15 amino acids. Germline V gene lookup returns CDR1 MNHEY and CDR2 SVGAGI. This chain's CDR3 is CASSPGGSRTDTQYF. The CDR3 bases are TGTGCCAGCAGCCCCGGCGGGAGTAGGACAGATACGCAGTATTTT.

This sequence joins TRBV29-1 and TRBJ1-2; the D is unclear. There are 13 residues in the CDR3. Germline-derived CDR1 and CDR2 are SQVTM and ANQGSEA. V was pared by 7 bases and J by 0 bases, with 12 bases between. CDR3 nucleotide sequence: TGCAGCGCTACGGGCGAAGCTAACTATGGCTACACCTTC. This sequence encodes CSATGEANYGYTF.

This sequence joins TRBV5-6 and TRBJ2-3, with D unclear. There are 14 residues in the CDR3. CDR1 SGHDT and CDR2 YYEEEE come from the germline V gene. V was trimmed by 1 base and J by 5 bases, leaving 11 bases between them. CDR3 sequence (DNA): TGTGCCAGCAGCTTGTTCGAGATTGAAGATACGCAGTATTTT. Translation gives CASSLFEIEDTQYF.

This chain uses TRBV27 with TRBJ2-7; 8 nucleotides line up with TRBD2. Germline assignment: CDR1 MNHEY and CDR2 SMNVEV (reference sequence). V lost 6 bases, J lost 4 bases, and 5 bases stayed unmatched. The CDR3 has 13 residues. The CDR3 nucleotides read TGTGCCAGCAGACCGACTAGCGTTTACGAGCAGTACTTC. This encodes CASRPTSVYEQYF.

The chain has TRBV27 and TRBJ2-1; 12 nucleotides agree with TRBD2. The germline CDR1 and CDR2 sequences are MNHEY and SMNVEV (reference sequence). With V trimmed by 5 bases and J by 15 bases, 8 bases remained unmatched. The CDR3 has 13 amino acids. The CDR3 region is CASSPKLAGGPFF. As DNA, the CDR3 is TGTGCCAGCAGTCCAAAACTAGCGGGAGGCCCGTTCTTC.

This clone was recorded once. The rearrangement links TRBV19 to TRBJ1-6, with D possibly TRBD1 on 6 matching bases. The CDR3 consists of 15 residues. Germline V gene data show CDR1 as LNHDA and CDR2 as SQIVND (reference sequence). The germline V and J ends were trimmed by 6 bases and 14 bases, with 23 bases remaining between them. Written as DNA, the CDR3 is TGTGCCAGTAGGACAAGGGACATGGGAGGGGCGTCCCTCCACTTT. Translating gives CASRTRDMGGASLHF.

This chain links TRBV5-1 with TRBJ2-2; D is perhaps TRBD2 (5 bases). The CDR3 length is 15 residues. V lost 0 bases and J 3 bases, leaving 9 bases between the germline ends. Germline V lookup: CDR1 SGHRS, CDR2 YFSETQ. The CDR3 DNA is TGCGCCAGCAGCTTGGACGGGGTGGACACCGGGGAGCTGTTTTTT. This translates into CASSLDGVDTGELFF.

The chain carries TRBV6-1 and TRBJ1-1; D uncertain. CDR1 and CDR2 (germline): MNHNS, SASEGT. The CDR3 is 12 amino acids. V dropped 5 bases and J dropped 0 bases, with 4 bases sitting between them. The CDR3 region is CASSLLNTEAFF. The CDR3 coding sequence is TGTGCCAGCAGTCTCCTGAACACTGAAGCTTTCTTT.

This clone was counted once. CDR3: CASSLGGRADTQYF. For the CDR3, the DNA is TGTGCCAGCAGCCTGGGGGGACGGGCAGATACGCAGTATTTT. V gene TRBV5-6 combines with J gene TRBJ2-3, with D maybe TRBD2 (6 bases). CDR3 size: 14 residues. Germline V CDR1 and CDR2: SGHDT, YYEEEE. Trimming stripped 4 bases from V and 4 bases from J, with 13 bases between. Supplemented by reference TRBV5-6 and TRBJ2-3, the full variable domain reads DAGVTQSPTHLIKTRGQQVTLRCSPKSGHDTVSWYQQALGQGPQFIFQYYEEEERQRGNFPDRFSGHQFPNYSSELNVNALLLGDSALYLCASSLGGRADTQYFGPGTRLTVL.

The J gene is TRBJ1-1, the V gene TRBV15, with 10 bases that match TRBD1. The trim removed 6 bases at V and 3 bases at J, leaving 13 bases unmatched. CDR3 length equals 17 residues. Germline CDR1 and CDR2: LNHNV and YYDKDF (reference sequence). The CDR3 coding sequence is TGTGCCACCAGAGATTCGACAGGGGGCCGATGGGACACTGAAGCTTTCTTT. It yields the protein CATRDSTGGRWDTEAFF.